A single sample gave rise to the 7 T cell receptor beta chains below, sequenced in a study of blood T cell repertoires in COVID-19. Using immunoSEQ multiplex PCR, the repertoire was profiled, and TCRdb retains in-frame clones only, with some absent. The sample holds 350,000 to 450,000 clones; about 89% are singletons and the top ten take 2.3%. Sequences were obtained from peripheral blood. The receptors were sampled from a woman in her sixties or seventies with COVID-19, enrolled during active disease.

The rearrangement uses TRBV28 and TRBJ1-2, with 9 bases identical to TRBD1. With V trimmed by 3 bases and J by 6 bases, 8 bases remained unmatched. This CDR3 spans 15 amino acids. The germline gives CDR1 MDHEN, CDR2 SYDVKM. DNA for the CDR3: TGTGCCAGCAGTTTGGACAGGGGCCGTATCGATGGCTACACCTTC. Protein sequence: CASSLDRGRIDGYTF.

The genes are TRBV28 and TRBJ1-5; 9 nucleotides line up with TRBD1. Germline CDR1 MDHEN, CDR2 SYDVKM. Losses at the gene ends were 6 bases for V and 6 bases for J; bases not matched to a gene: 6. This CDR3 region has 14 residues. CDR3 loop: CASSPGQGSQPQHF. In DNA form, the CDR3 reads TGTGCCAGCAGCCCCGGACAGGGGAGTCAGCCCCAGCATTTT.

In DNA, the CDR3 is TGTGCCAGCAGACTCGGACAGACTAGCACAGATACGCAGTATTTT. This encodes CASRLGQTSTDTQYF. The V call is TRBV2, the J call TRBJ2-3; weak D call: TRBD1 (6 bases). Trimming left V 6 bases short and J 0 bases short, with 13 bases between. The germline CDR1 and CDR2 sequences are SNHLY and FYNNEI. The CDR3 length is 15 residues.

This sequence joins TRBV29-1 and TRBJ1-6, with TRBD1 as a possible D gene (5 bases). V was cut by 4 bases and J by 10 bases, with 14 bases left in between. This CDR3 has 13 amino acids. From germline, CDR1 is SQVTM and CDR2 ANQGSEA. The CDR3 coding sequence is TGCAGCGTTGGGCCAACAAAGGGGTCACCCCTCCACTTT. Translation: CSVGPTKGSPLHF.

V is TRBV18 and J is TRBJ2-7; 10 positions agree with TRBD1. V shed 4 bases, J shed 5 bases, and the junction held 11 bases outside the gene matches. This CDR3 region has 16 residues. The V gene's germline CDR1 is KGHSH and CDR2 LQKENI. The CDR3 is CASSLRQPGTGDEQYF. DNA for the CDR3: TGTGCCAGCTCACTAAGACAACCCGGGACAGGGGACGAGCAGTACTTC.

The chain couples TRBV12-3 or TRBV12-4 to TRBJ2-5; unclear D gene. The CDR3 has 12 residues. V dropped 2 bases and J dropped 6 bases, with 7 bases sitting between them. Here the CDR3 DNA reads TGTGCCAGCAGTTTAATGTCTAAGACCCAGTACTTC. Encoded protein: CASSLMSKTQYF.

The rearrangement links TRBV7-2 to TRBJ2-1; 8 positions agree with TRBD1. CDR1 and CDR2 (germline): SGHTA, FQGNSA. The junction had 10 bases not matched to a gene; V was cut back by 4 bases and J by 11 bases. CDR3 size: 14 residues. The CDR3 loop is CASSYTDRVVQQFF. Written as DNA, the CDR3 is TGTGCCAGCAGCTATACGGACAGGGTGGTTCAGCAGTTCTTC.